The clone carrying this T cell receptor (beta chain) appeared once. Profiled with immunoSEQ multiplex PCR; TCRdb holds only in-frame clones, not every one. The table lists millions of clones, around 95% of them singletons. The entry originates in a study of shared clonotypes between healthy human individuals. Background on the study: CD4 naive and CD4 memory each took three plates per donor, while CD8 naive took two and CD8 memory one.

This receptor was identified in a man between 18 and 35 years old in good health. The sample consisted of naive CD4+ T cells sorted from blood. Described subset: CD45RA+ positively selected.

As DNA, the CDR3 is TGTGCCAGCAGCTTAATTGGACAGGGGAACTACAATGAGCAGTTCTTC. Translation gives CASSLIGQGNYNEQFF. This rearrangement joins TRBV7-3 to TRBJ2-1; TRBD1 matches 9 bases. J was trimmed by 3 bases and V by 1 base; bases with no gene match: 4. Germline CDR1 and CDR2: SGHTA and FQGTGA. The CDR3 has 16 residues.